This T cell receptor beta chain stems from a study of OX40 agonist ivuxolimab in advanced cancers. For the study in its entirety: The costimulatory receptor OX40 (CD134) was targeted by ivuxolimab, a fully human IgG2 agonistic monoclonal antibody. Intravenous ivuxolimab was administered to patients every 2 weeks at six dose levels: 0.01, 0.1, 0.3, 1.5, 3 and 10 mg/kg. Among the approximately 54 dose-escalation patients, some 20 had hepatocellular carcinoma, some 15 melanoma, 9 renal cell carcinoma and 9 head and neck cancer. In the dose-escalation cohort, 82.7% of patients were male, and the mean age was about 55 years, with a range of about 20 to 79. Patients were allowed to have had prior anti-PD-1, anti-PD-L1 or anti-CTLA-4 therapy, and approximately 40% of the dose-escalation patients had been treated with checkpoint inhibitors. Three dose-escalation patients achieved partial responses, one with hepatocellular carcinoma and two with cutaneous melanoma. Peripheral TCRbeta sequencing was intended to test whether TCR sequence diversity was altered and clonal T-cell expansion was caused by ivuxolimab. The paper covers the monotherapy dose-escalation part of the phase I ivuxolimab trial, which included N of about 50 patients.

To sequence the TCRbeta CDR3 region, genomic DNA was isolated from the sorted cells. The immunoSEQ Assay was used for sequencing of TCRbeta CDR3 regions. The clones in this table, taken by TCRdb from immuneACCESS, are in-frame only. Not every clone is retained; where verified, under half of the shortfall comes from an unresolved V gene, and the cause of the rest is unknown. Present in this sample are about 46,000 clones, around 87% of which were seen just once. Of the sample, roughly 10% is held by the ten largest clones. CDR1 and CDR2 were assigned from the germline V gene as LGHNA and YNFKEQ. V and J lose 4 bases and 0 bases, and a span of 12 bases separates them. The CDR3 runs 16 amino acids, cysteine and phenylalanine included. The DNA shown is the 48-base CDR3, in frame from base 1. The trial excluded patients who had a history of autoimmune disease or were on systemic immunosuppression. Peripheral blood for TCR sequencing was collected from all dose cohorts at baseline, on cycle 4 day 1, and on cycle 7 day 1. Samples came from an open-label, multicenter, first-in-human phase I dose-escalation trial of ivuxolimab. Adults with locally advanced or metastatic head and neck squamous cell, hepatocellular, melanoma or renal cell carcinoma were enrolled in the trial. CD4+ and CD8+ T cells were sorted separately from peripheral blood before TCR sequencing.

Study-wide conclusions, independent of this receptor: The antigen specificity of the peripheral T cells that underwent clonal expansion was not determined. Clonal expansion of both CD4+ and CD8+ blood T cells was observed from baseline to week 6 at doses 0.1 to 3.0 mg/kg. Low levels of normalized T-cell clonal expansion were also seen in some patients who did not respond. Partial responders in the 0.1-3.0 mg/kg groups had among the lowest normalized peripheral clonal expansion, especially among CD8+ T cells. After ivuxolimab, CD8+ T cells had more expanded clones than CD4+ T cells on average.

Points on this clone: Its recognized antigen is unknown. Base-call qualities are not available, and no considerably larger clone is one nucleotide away.

Recombination linked TRBV4-2 to TRBJ1-4; no D gene can be assigned with confidence. The sequence was obtained from an adult with an advanced solid tumor such as melanoma, head and neck, liver or kidney cancer. Sequenced material: CD4+ or CD8+ T cells sorted from blood, taken in a trial of the OX40 agonist ivuxolimab. The CDR3 region reads CASSPGEAATNEKLFF. The nucleotides read TGTGCCAGCAGCCCCGGAGAAGCGGCAACTAATGAAAAACTGTTTTTT.